This passage covers 31 T cell receptor beta chains from one sample sequenced in a study of spatial heterogeneity in lung cancer. Each CDR3 protein gets one entry after TCRdb re-called the 5' RACE reads with MiXCR. The sample has some 3,400 distinct CDR3 sequences, 15% seen once. Study conclusions and caveats: The number of expanded tumor alpha and beta chains correlated with mutation number.

These TCRs' antigens remain unknown. Time point in this sample: sample taken at primary tumor resection. The sample here was lung tumor tissue, taken at surgery. These receptors came from a female donor with early-stage non-small cell lung cancer.

This clonotype rates as medium-sized. The chain is built from TRBV6-5 and TRBJ1-5; the D is unclear. This CDR3 region has 19 residues. Germline-derived CDR1 and CDR2 are MNHEY and SVGAGI. Trimming left V 2 bases short and J 0 bases short, with 20 bases between. In DNA, the CDR3 is TGTGCCAGCAGTTACACTGGATTTAGGCAGAAGGATAGCAATCAGCCCCAGCATTTT. Translated: CASSYTGFRQKDSNQPQHF.

The chain recombines TRBV2 with TRBJ2-7; D uncertain. V gave up 5 bases and J gave up 0 bases, with 5 bases separating them. Germline V CDR1 and CDR2: SNHLY, FYNNEI. This CDR3 is built from 12 residues. DNA for the CDR3: TGTGCCAGCAGTAATGACTCCTACGAGCAGTACTTC. Translated, it gives CASSNDSYEQYF.

This clonotype is judged medium-sized (0.01 to 0.1%). V gene TRBV3-1 combines with J gene TRBJ2-5; D is ambiguous. Trimming cost V 2 bases and J 6 bases, with 7 bases left between them. The germline gives CDR1 LGHDT, CDR2 YNNKEL (reference sequence). The CDR3 is 12 amino acids. For the CDR3, the DNA is TGTGCCAGCAGCCAACGTGGAAAGACCCAGTACTTC. Its protein product is CASSQRGKTQYF.

By frequency in the sample, this clonotype is medium-sized. V is TRBV7-6 and J is TRBJ1-5, with TRBD1 as a possible D gene (5 bases). The length of the CDR3 is 17 residues. The germline V gene encodes CDR1 SGHVS and CDR2 FNYEAQ. Trimming removed 1 base at V and 1 base at J, with 14 bases between. Here the CDR3 reads CASSLDPGGLSNQPQHF. The CDR3 nucleotides read TGTGCCAGCAGCTTAGATCCCGGGGGTTTGAGCAATCAGCCCCAGCATTTT.

This clonotype occurred a few times. As DNA, the CDR3 is TGTGCCTGGGAAGGACACTTGAACACTGAAGCTTTCTTT. Protein sequence: CAWEGHLNTEAFF. The chain is built from TRBV30 and TRBJ1-1; maybe TRBD1 (5 bases). Germline-derived CDR1 and CDR2 are GTSNPN and SVGIG (reference sequence). There are 13 residues in the CDR3. With 5 bases removed from V and 0 bases from J, the gap between germline ends came to 10 bases.

Many counts were recorded for this clonotype. The chain couples TRBV5-4 to TRBJ2-5, with D tentatively TRBD1 or TRBD2 (6 bases each). Trimming removed 7 bases at V and 4 bases at J, with 11 bases between. The CDR3 loop spans 12 amino acids. From germline, CDR1 is SGHNT and CDR2 YYREEE (reference sequence). CDR3 DNA: TGTGCCAGCGGGGGGCAGAGAGAGACCCAGTACTTC. It yields the protein CASGGQRETQYF.

This clonotype ranks as large. The chain has TRBV5-1 and TRBJ1-6, with no clear D. CDR3 length: 17 amino acids. Germline CDR1 SGHRS, CDR2 YFSETQ. The V end lost 0 bases, the J end lost 3 bases, and 13 bases lay between the germline ends. The CDR3 loop is CASSLEARFYYNSPLHF. The CDR3 DNA follows: TGCGCCAGCAGCTTGGAAGCGAGATTTTACTATAATTCACCCCTCCACTTT.

This clonotype was seen ten or more times. The rearrangement links TRBV28 to TRBJ2-4; D is possibly TRBD1 or TRBD2 (5 bases each). The CDR3 extends over 16 amino acids. Germline lookup yields CDR1 MDHEN and CDR2 SYDVKM. V gave up 6 bases and J gave up 2 bases, with 17 bases separating them. This chain's CDR3 is CASSPGTYRTKNIQYF. For the CDR3, the DNA is TGTGCCAGCAGCCCAGGGACCTATAGGACCAAAAACATTCAGTACTTC.

This clonotype was recorded at least ten times. The chain links TRBV7-8 to TRBJ2-3; the match to TRBD2 covers 7 bases. The germline CDR1 and CDR2 sequences are SGHVS and FQNEAQ. This CDR3 contains 15 residues. Trimming cost V 1 base and J 3 bases; bases outside gene matches: 4. The chain's CDR3 is CASSLVGGETDTQYF. DNA of the CDR3: TGTGCCAGCAGCTTAGTTGGGGGGGAGACAGATACGCAGTATTTT.

This clonotype was seen many times. The chain joins TRBV5-1 to TRBJ1-1, with D possibly TRBD1 on 5 matching bases. The CDR3 contains 13 residues. V dropped 4 bases and J dropped 1 base, with 8 bases sitting between them. The germline V gene has CDR1 SGHRS and CDR2 YFSETQ. The CDR3 region is CASSPTGNTEAFF. The CDR3 DNA reads as TGCGCCAGCAGCCCAACAGGGAACACTGAAGCTTTCTTT.

Only a few counts were recorded for this clonotype. This chain uses TRBV6-5 with TRBJ1-1, with D possibly TRBD1 on 6 matching bases. The germline V gene has CDR1 MNHEY and CDR2 SVGAGI. The CDR3 covers 14 residues. V was shortened by 2 bases and J by 6 bases, with 13 bases between the two germline ends. This CDR3 reads CASSYRGLGPEAFF. CDR3 DNA sequence: TGTGCCAGCAGTTACAGGGGGTTAGGGCCTGAAGCTTTCTTT.

In this sample, this clonotype is medium-sized. This sequence joins TRBV4-1 and TRBJ2-5; D possibly matches TRBD1 or TRBD2 (5 bases each). The ends were cut back, 1 base at V and 2 bases at J, with 23 bases in the middle. Germline CDR1 is MGHRA and CDR2 is YSYEKL. The CDR3 length is 19 residues. CDR3 protein: CASSQGGLGAKGRQETQYF. Here the CDR3 DNA reads TGCGCCAGCAGCCAAGGAGGACTTGGGGCGAAAGGCAGACAAGAGACCCAGTACTTC.

In its sample, this clonotype ranks as medium-sized. The chain links TRBV7-7 to TRBJ2-4, with 14 bases aligning to TRBD2. The germline V gene has CDR1 SSHAT and CDR2 FNYEAQ (reference sequence). With V trimmed by 4 bases and J by 5 bases, 4 bases remained unmatched. The CDR3 length is 16 residues. The CDR3 protein is CASSSGLAGAQNIQYF. The CDR3, as DNA: TGTGCCAGCAGCTCGGGACTAGCGGGGGCCCAAAACATTCAGTACTTC.

By sample share, this clonotype is medium-sized. The chain is built from TRBV7-3 and TRBJ2-7; D perhaps matches TRBD2 (5 bases). The length of the CDR3 is 16 residues. V dropped 5 bases and J dropped 4 bases, with 21 bases sitting between them. Germline assignment: CDR1 SGHTA and CDR2 FQGTGA. CDR3: CASSPSGRTATYEQYF. The CDR3 nucleotides read TGTGCCAGCAGCCCCAGTGGGAGAACGGCGACATACGAGCAGTACTTC.

This clonotype is labeled as medium-sized. The rearrangement links TRBV20-1 to TRBJ2-7; tentative D call: TRBD2 (7 bases). V lost 3 bases, J lost 0 bases, and 12 bases lay in between. The CDR3 is made up of 14 amino acids. CDR1 is DFQATT and CDR2 is SNEGSKA in the germline V gene (reference sequence). This CDR3 reads CSASAGAHSYEQYF. For the CDR3, the DNA is TGCAGTGCTAGTGCGGGGGCCCACTCCTACGAGCAGTACTTC.

This clonotype ranks as medium-sized. The J gene is TRBJ2-3, the V gene TRBV27; TRBD2 aligns across 10 bases. CDR3 size: 19 residues. Trimming took 2 bases from V and 1 from J; bases not matched to a gene: 12. The germline V gene encodes CDR1 MNHEY and CDR2 SMNVEV (reference sequence). DNA for the CDR3: TGTGCCAGCAGTTTAGGCTGGTTAGCGGGGGGACCCCGCACAGATACGCAGTATTTT. As protein: CASSLGWLAGGPRTDTQYF.

This clonotype was counted ten times or more. The chain recombines TRBV18 with TRBJ2-5; D may match TRBD1 or TRBD2 (5 bases each). Trimming pared 8 bases from V and 1 base from J, leaving 11 bases between. Germline CDR1 reads KGHSH; CDR2 reads LQKENI. The CDR3 sequence is 13 residues long. The DNA for the CDR3 is TGTGCCAGCGACCGGGACCGCCAAGAGACCCAGTACTTC. Translation: CASDRDRQETQYF.

This clonotype is medium-sized in the sample. The chain carries TRBV9 and TRBJ2-1; 7 bases fit TRBD2. From germline, CDR1 is SGDLS and CDR2 YYNGEE. The CDR3 length is 14 residues. The trim removed 0 bases at V and 9 bases at J, leaving 6 bases unmatched. CDR3 region: CASSVATTSFEQFF. CDR3 in DNA: TGTGCCAGCAGCGTAGCTACGACTAGCTTTGAGCAGTTCTTC. Full variable domain (missing parts from reference TRBV9 and TRBJ2-1): DSGVTQTPKHLITATGQRVTLRCSPRSGDLSVYWYQQSLDQGLQFLIQYYNGEERAKGNILERFSAQQFPDLHSELNLSSLELGDSALYFCASSVATTSFEQFFGPGTRLTVL.

This clonotype showed up many times. The chain joins TRBV6-5 to TRBJ1-6, with TRBD1 as a possible D gene (5 bases). Germline-derived CDR1 and CDR2 are MNHEY and SVGAGI. The V end was cut by 3 bases, the J end by 2 bases, with 8 bases between. The CDR3 spans 15 residues. Written as DNA, the CDR3 is TGTGCCAGCAGTTATTCGACAGCCTATAATTCACCCCTCCACTTT. Residues: CASSYSTAYNSPLHF.

This clonotype is termed medium-sized. The chain links TRBV3-1 to TRBJ1-1; D might be TRBD1 (6 bases). The CDR3 is 13 residues long. From germline, CDR1 is LGHDT and CDR2 YNNKEL (reference sequence). Trimming cost V 10 bases and J 1 base, with 13 bases left between them. DNA of the CDR3: TGTGCCACCTCGAGGGGGGGGAACACTGAAGCTTTCTTT. Amino acids: CATSRGGNTEAFF.

This clonotype is judged medium-sized. This chain's CDR3 is CASSPATNTGELFF. CDR3 coding DNA: TGTGCCAGCAGCCCAGCGACTAATACCGGGGAGCTGTTTTTT. The chain couples TRBV13 to TRBJ2-2; tentative D call: TRBD2 (5 bases). Looked up from germline, CDR1 is PRHDT and CDR2 is FYEKMQ (reference sequence). V lost 5 bases, J lost 5 bases, and 12 bases lay in between. This CDR3 contains 14 residues.

By sample fraction, this clonotype is medium-sized. J is TRBJ2-3 and V is TRBV20-1, with TRBD1 identical over 9 bases. CDR1 DFQATT and CDR2 SNEGSKA come from the germline V gene (reference sequence). V lost 4 bases, J lost 0 bases, and 2 bases stayed unmatched. CDR3 size: 14 residues. CDR3 nucleotide sequence: TGCAGTGCTACCGGGACAGGGAGCACAGATACGCAGTATTTT. Its protein product is CSATGTGSTDTQYF.

This clonotype is deemed medium-sized. The V gene is TRBV6-6, the J gene TRBJ1-3; D gene ambiguous. Germline V CDR1 and CDR2: MNHNY, SVGAGI (reference sequence). The length of the CDR3 is 11 residues. Trimming left V 4 bases short and J 6 bases short, with 4 bases between. CDR3 residues: CASSSENTIYF. The CDR3 DNA is TGTGCCAGCAGTTCGGAAAACACCATATATTTT.

V is TRBV20-1 and J is TRBJ2-3; no reliable D call. V was shortened by 5 bases and J by 3 bases, with 9 bases between the two germline ends. Germline lookup yields CDR1 DFQATT and CDR2 SNEGSKA (reference sequence). CDR3 length: 12 residues. The DNA of the CDR3 is TGCAGTGCTCGAATATTAACAGATACGCAGTATTTT. Encoded protein: CSARILTDTQYF.

This clonotype occurred many times. This chain uses TRBV5-1 with TRBJ2-3; TRBD1 is a possible D gene (5 bases). V was pared by 3 bases and J by 5 bases, with 19 bases between. The CDR3 is made up of 16 amino acids. Germline V gene sequence: CDR1 SGHRS, CDR2 YFSETQ. The CDR3 spells CASSSDGMGRGDTQYF. The CDR3 nucleotides read TGCGCCAGCAGCTCCGACGGAATGGGGCGTGGAGATACGCAGTATTTT. The full variable domain, completed using reference TRBV5-1 and TRBJ2-3, is KAGVTQTPRYLIKTRGQQVTLSCSPISGHRSVSWYQQTPGQGLQFLFEYFSETQRNKGNFPGRFSGRQFSNSRSEMNVSTLELGDSALYLCASSSDGMGRGDTQYFGPGTRLTVL.

This clonotype came up many times. The chain recombines TRBV5-1 with TRBJ2-5, with D hard to call. V lost 6 bases to trimming and J lost 4 bases, with 13 bases between them. CDR1 is SGHRS and CDR2 is YFSETQ in the germline V gene. The CDR3 spans 13 residues. CDR3 DNA: TGCGCCAGCACGGGTCAGGATGGAGAGACCCAGTACTTC. This sequence encodes CASTGQDGETQYF.

This clonotype has a count of ten or more. The CDR3 protein is CASSLGTSGGWNEQFF. CDR3 sequence (DNA): TGTGCCAGCAGCTTAGGGACTAGCGGGGGGTGGAATGAGCAGTTCTTC. The rearrangement joins TRBV7-9 to TRBJ2-1; TRBD2 matches 14 bases. V lost 1 base to trimming and J lost 7 bases; unmatched junction nucleotides: 3. The CDR3 totals 16 residues. The V gene's germline CDR1 is SEHNR and CDR2 FQNEAQ (reference sequence).

This clonotype is termed medium-sized. V and J are TRBV5-1 and TRBJ2-2, with 7 bases fitting TRBD2. CDR3 size: 17 residues. Losses at the gene ends were 1 base for V and 1 base for J; bases not matched to a gene: 7. Looked up from germline, CDR1 is SGHRS and CDR2 is YFSETQ. The CDR3 coding sequence is TGCGCCAGCAGCTTGTTAGGGCTAGCGGTGAACACCGGGGAGCTGTTTTTT. Amino acid sequence: CASSLLGLAVNTGELFF.

Judged by abundance, this clonotype is medium-sized. The chain recombines TRBV11-2 with TRBJ1-2; a possible D gene is TRBD1 (5 bases). The germline CDR1 and CDR2 sequences are SGHAT and FQNNGV. This CDR3 contains 16 residues. V lost 0 bases to trimming and J lost 8 bases, with 19 bases between them. The CDR3 is CASSLDGQGTHRGYTF. CDR3 bases: TGTGCCAGCAGCTTAGATGGTCAGGGCACCCACCGCGGCTACACCTTC.

This clonotype came up many times. The CDR3 loop is CASSTNTGAQYF. For the CDR3, the DNA is TGTGCCAGCAGCACTAATACAGGGGCCCAGTACTTC. The rearrangement links TRBV21-1 to TRBJ2-5; TRBD1 is taken as the D call from the table, unchecked against the DNA. TRBV21-1 is noted as a pseudogene. The CDR3 is 12 amino acids.

The V call is TRBV7-3, the J call TRBJ2-2; weak D call: TRBD1 (6 bases). This CDR3 region has 15 residues. Germline CDR1 and CDR2: SGHTA and FQGTGA. The V and J ends lost 2 bases and 3 bases respectively, with 10 bases between them. Here the CDR3 reads CASSLSQGYTGELFF. The CDR3 DNA sequence: TGTGCCAGCAGCTTATCCCAGGGGTACACCGGGGAGCTGTTTTTT.